This TCR beta chain stems from a study of blood T cell repertoires in COVID-19. Study background: COVID-19 samples from acute and convalescent phases originated in the United States, Italy and Spain. In each case, the material was cDNA or gDNA derived from T cells, B-cell-depleted T cells, or PBMCs.

Original handling: Reference gene primer amplification gave estimated nucleated cell counts. TCRdb's copy holds only in-frame clones and misses some; the assay was immunoSEQ multiplex PCR. V, J and clone size reflect that table, while D and trimming were determined from the DNA. The sample consists of 130,000 to 150,000 clones, about four fifths of them appearing once. V shed 2 bases, J shed 3 bases, and the junction held 9 bases outside the gene matches. CDR1 is LNHNV and CDR2 is YYDKDF in the germline V gene (reference sequence). This CDR3 contains 16 residues. The TCR originated in a human donor with acute or convalescent COVID-19. The donor label of this sample is uncertain. The chain uses TRBV15 and TRBJ1-1; 7 bases are shared with TRBD1. The specimen was peripheral blood. CDR3 coding DNA: TGTGCCACCAGCAGATCATCCGGGACAGCCGACACTGAAGCTTTCTTT. Protein sequence: CATSRSSGTADTEAFF.